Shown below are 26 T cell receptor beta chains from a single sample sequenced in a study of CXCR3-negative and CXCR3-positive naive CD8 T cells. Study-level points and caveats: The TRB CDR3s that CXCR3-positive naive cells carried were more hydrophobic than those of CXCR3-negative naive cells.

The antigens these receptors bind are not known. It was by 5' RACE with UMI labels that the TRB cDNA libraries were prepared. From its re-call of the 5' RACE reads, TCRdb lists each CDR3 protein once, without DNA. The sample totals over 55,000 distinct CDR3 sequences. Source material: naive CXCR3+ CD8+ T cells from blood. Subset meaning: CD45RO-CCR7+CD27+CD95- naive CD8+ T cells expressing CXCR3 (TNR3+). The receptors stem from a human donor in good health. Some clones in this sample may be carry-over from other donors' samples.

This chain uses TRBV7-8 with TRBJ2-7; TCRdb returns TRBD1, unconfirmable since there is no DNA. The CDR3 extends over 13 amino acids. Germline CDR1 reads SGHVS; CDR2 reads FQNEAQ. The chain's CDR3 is CASSFLTVYEQYF.

The CDR3 spells CASSLMQGSDTEAFF. V gene TRBV7-9 combines with J gene TRBJ1-1; there is no DNA to check the TCRdb D call of TRBD1. Germline V CDR1 and CDR2: SEHNR, FQNEAQ (reference sequence). This CDR3 comprises 15 residues. The full variable domain, in which reference TRBV7-9 and TRBJ1-1 provide the parts outside the CDR3, is DTGVSQNPRHKITKRGQNVTFRCDPISEHNRLYWYRQTLGQGPEFLTYFQNEAQLEKSRLLSDRFSAERPKGSFSTLEIQRTEQGDSAMYLCASSLMQGSDTEAFFGQGTRLTVV.

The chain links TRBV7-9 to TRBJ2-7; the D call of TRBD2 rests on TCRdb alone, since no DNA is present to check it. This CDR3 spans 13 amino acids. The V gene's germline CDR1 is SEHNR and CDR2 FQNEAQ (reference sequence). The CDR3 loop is CASSPGPTYEQYF.

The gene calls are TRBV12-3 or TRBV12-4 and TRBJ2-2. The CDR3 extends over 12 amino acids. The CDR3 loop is CASSLVSGELFF.

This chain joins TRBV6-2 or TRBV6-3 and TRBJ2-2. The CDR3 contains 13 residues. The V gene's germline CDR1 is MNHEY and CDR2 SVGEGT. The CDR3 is CASSFQNTGELFF.

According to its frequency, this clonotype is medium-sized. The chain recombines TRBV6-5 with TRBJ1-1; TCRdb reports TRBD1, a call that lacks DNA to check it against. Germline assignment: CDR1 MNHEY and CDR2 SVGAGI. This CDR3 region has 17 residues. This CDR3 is CASSDGMMGQLNTEAFF.

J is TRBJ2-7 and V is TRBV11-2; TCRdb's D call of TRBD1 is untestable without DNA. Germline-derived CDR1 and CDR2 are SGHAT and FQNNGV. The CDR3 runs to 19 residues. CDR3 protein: CASSLGGSTVDRAAYEQYF.

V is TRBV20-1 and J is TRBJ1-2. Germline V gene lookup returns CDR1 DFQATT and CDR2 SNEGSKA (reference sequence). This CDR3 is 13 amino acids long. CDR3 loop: CSAKDGRIYGYTF.

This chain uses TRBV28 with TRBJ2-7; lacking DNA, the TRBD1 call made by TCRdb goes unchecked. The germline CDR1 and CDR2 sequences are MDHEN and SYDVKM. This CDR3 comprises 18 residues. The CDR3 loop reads CASSPLKLPGHPSYEQYF.

The CDR3 region is CASSPLDYNEQFF. The chain uses TRBV12-3 or TRBV12-4 and TRBJ2-1. CDR3 length: 13 amino acids.

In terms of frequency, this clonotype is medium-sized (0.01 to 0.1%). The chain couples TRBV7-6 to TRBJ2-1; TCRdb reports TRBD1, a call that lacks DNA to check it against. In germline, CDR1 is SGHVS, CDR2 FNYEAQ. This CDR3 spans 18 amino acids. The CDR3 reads CASSLALSGGASYNEQFF.

CDR3 sequence: CATSRGGDLETQYF. The V call is TRBV15, the J call TRBJ2-5; TCRdb designates TRBD2, a call that cannot be tested without DNA. The length of the CDR3 is 14 residues. The germline gives CDR1 LNHNV, CDR2 YYDKDF (reference sequence).

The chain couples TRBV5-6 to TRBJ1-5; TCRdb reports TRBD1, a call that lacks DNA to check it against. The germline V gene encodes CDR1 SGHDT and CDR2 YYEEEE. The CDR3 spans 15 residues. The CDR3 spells CASSLVRDSDQPQHF.

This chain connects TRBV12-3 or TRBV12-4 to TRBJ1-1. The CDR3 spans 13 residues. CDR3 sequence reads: CASSFGWSKPAFF.

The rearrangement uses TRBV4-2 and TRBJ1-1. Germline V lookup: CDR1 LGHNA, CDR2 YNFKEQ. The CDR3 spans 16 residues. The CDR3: CASSPGRTSMNTEAFF.

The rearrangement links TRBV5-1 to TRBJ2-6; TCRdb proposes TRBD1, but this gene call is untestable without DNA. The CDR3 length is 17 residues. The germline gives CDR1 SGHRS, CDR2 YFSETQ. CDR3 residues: CASSPRDRVSGANVLTF.

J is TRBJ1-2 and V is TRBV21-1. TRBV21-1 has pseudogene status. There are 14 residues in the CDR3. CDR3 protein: CASSKTSEEIGYTF.

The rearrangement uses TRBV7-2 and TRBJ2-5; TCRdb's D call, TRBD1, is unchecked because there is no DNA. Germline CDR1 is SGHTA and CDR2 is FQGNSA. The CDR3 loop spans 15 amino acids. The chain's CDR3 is CASSLEMGQAETQYF.

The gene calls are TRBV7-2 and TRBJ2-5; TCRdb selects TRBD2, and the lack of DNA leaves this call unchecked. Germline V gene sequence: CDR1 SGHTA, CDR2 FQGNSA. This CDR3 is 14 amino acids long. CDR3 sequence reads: CASRTIGGQETQYF. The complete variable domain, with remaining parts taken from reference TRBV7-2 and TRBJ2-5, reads GAGVSQSPSNKVTEKGKDVELRCDPISGHTALYWYRQSLGQGLEFLIYFQGNSAPDKSGLPSDRFSAERTGGSVSTLTIQRTQQEDSAVYLCASRTIGGQETQYFGPGTRLLVL.

The chain's CDR3 is CASSFTEFITF. V usage is TRBV7-9 and J usage is TRBJ1-2. In germline, CDR1 is SEHNR, CDR2 FQNEAQ (reference sequence). The CDR3 length is 11 residues. Filled out from reference TRBV7-9 and TRBJ1-2, the complete variable domain reads DTGVSQNPRHKITKRGQNVTFRCDPISEHNRLYWYRQTLGQGPEFLTYFQNEAQLEKSRLLSDRFSAERPKGSFSTLEIQRTEQGDSAMYLCASSFTEFITFGSGTRLTVV.

CDR3 in amino acids: CASSLPGDNSPLHF. The chain combines TRBV5-1 with TRBJ1-6. CDR3 length: 14 residues. CDR1 is SGHRS and CDR2 is YFSETQ in the germline V gene. The entire variable domain, with the rest obtained from reference TRBV5-1 and TRBJ1-6, is as follows: KAGVTQTPRYLIKTRGQQVTLSCSPISGHRSVSWYQQTPGQGLQFLFEYFSETQRNKGNFPGRFSGRQFSNSRSEMNVSTLELGDSALYLCASSLPGDNSPLHFGNGTRLTVT.

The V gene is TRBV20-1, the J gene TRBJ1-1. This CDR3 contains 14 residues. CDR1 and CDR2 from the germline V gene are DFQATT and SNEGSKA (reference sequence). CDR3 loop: CSAREDVRYTEAFF.

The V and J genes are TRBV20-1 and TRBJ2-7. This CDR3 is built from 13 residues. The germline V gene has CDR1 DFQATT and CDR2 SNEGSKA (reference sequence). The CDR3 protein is CSANDRSPYEQYF.

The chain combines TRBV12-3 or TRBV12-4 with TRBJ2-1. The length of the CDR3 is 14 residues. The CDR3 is CASDLAGNYNEQFF.

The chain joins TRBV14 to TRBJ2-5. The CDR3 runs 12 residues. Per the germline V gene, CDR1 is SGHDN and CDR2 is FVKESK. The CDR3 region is CASSQVTMLQYF.

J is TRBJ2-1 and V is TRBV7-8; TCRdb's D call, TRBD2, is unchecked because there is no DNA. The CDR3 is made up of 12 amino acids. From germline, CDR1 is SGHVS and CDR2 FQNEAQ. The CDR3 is CASSLGLAEQFF.